The 10 T cell receptor beta chains below were found in one sample sequenced in a study of blood T cell repertoires in COVID-19. Generated by immunoSEQ multiplex PCR, the TCRdb table keeps only in-frame clones and is missing some. The data contain a few hundred thousand clones, 75% to 90% of them singletons. The material sequenced was peripheral blood. All receptors derive from a woman between 18 and 29 years old with acute or convalescent COVID-19.

V is TRBV18 and J is TRBJ2-2, with D perhaps TRBD2 (6 bases). Trimming pared 1 base from V and 6 bases from J, leaving 6 bases between. This CDR3 is 13 amino acids long. Germline V gene lookup returns CDR1 KGHSH and CDR2 LQKENI. As DNA, the CDR3 is TGTGCCAGCTCACCACGGGGGGCCGGGGAGCTGTTTTTT. Translation gives CASSPRGAGELFF.

This sequence joins TRBV6-5 and TRBJ2-7; D possibly corresponds to TRBD2 (7 bases). Germline CDR1 is MNHEY and CDR2 is SVGAGI. The CDR3 is made up of 16 amino acids. Trimming took 2 bases from V and 6 from J, leaving 20 bases between them. CDR3 in DNA: TGTGCCAGCAGTTACCCCGGGACGGGGGGCCGACTCGAGCAGTACTTC. It is translated as CASSYPGTGGRLEQYF.

V gene TRBV19 combines with J gene TRBJ2-1, with 7 bases aligning to TRBD1. CDR3 length equals 15 residues. Germline values: CDR1 LNHDA, CDR2 SQIVND (reference sequence). The V gene end was trimmed by 3 bases and the J gene end by 2 bases; junction bases not matched to a gene: 4. DNA for the CDR3: TGTGCCAGTAGTATCCGACAGGGTCCCTACAATGAGCAGTTCTTC. Encoded protein: CASSIRQGPYNEQFF.

DNA for the CDR3: TGTGCCAGCAGCTTCTGGGGGTCAGGGGATGAGCAGTTCTTC. It translates to CASSFWGSGDEQFF. The chain joins TRBV7-2 to TRBJ2-1, with D possibly TRBD1 on 6 matching bases. Trimming took off 3 bases at V and 8 bases at J, with 14 bases between the two ends. This CDR3 contains 14 residues. The germline V gene encodes CDR1 SGHTA and CDR2 FQGNSA.

The J gene is TRBJ2-7, the V gene TRBV5-1; TRBD2 agrees at 11 bases. Germline CDR1 and CDR2: SGHRS and YFSETQ. Unmatched junction bases numbered 2, after V lost 4 bases and J lost 2 bases. This CDR3 comprises 14 residues. The CDR3 coding sequence is TGCGCCAGCAGCCCGGGACTAGCGGCCTACGAGCAGTACTTC. This encodes CASSPGLAAYEQYF.

The chain recombines TRBV4-1 with TRBJ2-3; D ambiguous. V was cut by 1 base and J by 7 bases, with 9 bases left in between. This CDR3 is 13 amino acids long. The germline V gene has CDR1 MGHRA and CDR2 YSYEKL. The CDR3 coding sequence is TGCGCCAGCAGCCAAGGTCCGCGCCATACGCAGTATTTT. Translating gives CASSQGPRHTQYF.

This rearrangement joins TRBV5-4 to TRBJ2-7, with TRBD2 identical over 8 bases. Germline CDR1 and CDR2: SGHNT and YYREEE (reference sequence). The trim removed 3 bases at V and 5 bases at J, leaving 7 bases unmatched. The CDR3 loop spans 14 amino acids. CDR3 DNA: TGTGCCAGCAGCTCGGACGGGACTAGGCACGAGCAGTACTTC. Protein sequence: CASSSDGTRHEQYF.

This clone was recorded only once. CDR3 amino acids: CASSSDGTGRADTIYF. The DNA of the CDR3 is TGTGCCAGCAGCTCGGACGGGACAGGGCGGGCGGACACCATATATTTT. The chain carries TRBV5-4 and TRBJ1-3; 9 nucleotides agree with TRBD1. V was clipped by 3 bases and J by 8 bases; unmatched bases: 12. CDR1 is SGHNT and CDR2 is YYREEE in the germline V gene (reference sequence). This CDR3 region has 16 residues.

This chain links TRBV10-3 with TRBJ2-7; D not certain. Germline V gene sequence: CDR1 ENHRY, CDR2 SYGVKD. This CDR3 comprises 13 residues. V gave up 1 base and J gave up 6 bases, with 10 bases separating them. The DNA of the CDR3 is TGTGCCATCAGTGAGTGGAGCGCAAGCGAGCAGTACTTC. This translates into CAISEWSASEQYF.

In this sample, this clone turned up once. This chain uses TRBV7-9 with TRBJ2-3, with 11 bases that match TRBD2. The CDR3 is 15 amino acids. Trimming removed 4 bases from V and 0 bases from J; junction bases left unmatched: 0. Germline V CDR1 and CDR2: SEHNR, FQNEAQ (reference sequence). The CDR3 is CASSWTSGSTDTQYF. CDR3 DNA: TGTGCCAGCAGCTGGACTAGCGGGAGCACAGATACGCAGTATTTT.